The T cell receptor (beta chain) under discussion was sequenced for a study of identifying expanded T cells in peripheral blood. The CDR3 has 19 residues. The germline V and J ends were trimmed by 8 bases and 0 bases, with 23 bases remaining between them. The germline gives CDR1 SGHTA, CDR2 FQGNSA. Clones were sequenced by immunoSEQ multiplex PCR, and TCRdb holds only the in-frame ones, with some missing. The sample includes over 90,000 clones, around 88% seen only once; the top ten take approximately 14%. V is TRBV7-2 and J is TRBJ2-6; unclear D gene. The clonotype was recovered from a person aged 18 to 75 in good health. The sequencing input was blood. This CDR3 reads CASLLVGKALFSGANVLTF. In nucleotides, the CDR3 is TGTGCCAGCCTTCTGGTAGGGAAAGCCCTTTTCTCTGGGGCCAACGTCCTGACTTTC.